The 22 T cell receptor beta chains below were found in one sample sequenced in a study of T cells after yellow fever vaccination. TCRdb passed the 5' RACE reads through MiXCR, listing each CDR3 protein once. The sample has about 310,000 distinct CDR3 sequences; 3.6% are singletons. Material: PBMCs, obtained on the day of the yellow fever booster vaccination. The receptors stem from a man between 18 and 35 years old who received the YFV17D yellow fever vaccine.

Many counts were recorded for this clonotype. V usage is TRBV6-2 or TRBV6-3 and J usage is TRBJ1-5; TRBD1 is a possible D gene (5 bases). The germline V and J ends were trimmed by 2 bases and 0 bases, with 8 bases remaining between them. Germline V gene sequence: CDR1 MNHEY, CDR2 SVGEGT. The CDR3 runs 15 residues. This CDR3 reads CASSYRGNSNQPQHF. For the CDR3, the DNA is TGTGCCAGCAGTTACCGGGGGAATAGCAATCAGCCCCAGCATTTT.

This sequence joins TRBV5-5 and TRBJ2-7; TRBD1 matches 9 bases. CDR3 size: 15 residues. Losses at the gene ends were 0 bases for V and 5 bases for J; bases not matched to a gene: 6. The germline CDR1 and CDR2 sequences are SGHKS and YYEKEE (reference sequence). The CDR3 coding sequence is TGTGCCAGCAGCTTGGATGGGGACAGGGCGAACGAGCAGTACGTC. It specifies CASSLDGDRANEQYV.

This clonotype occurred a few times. CDR3 protein: CASSYVLAGNEQFF. The CDR3 DNA sequence: TGTGCCAGCAGTTACGTACTAGCAGGCAATGAGCAGTTCTTC. V and J are TRBV6-5 and TRBJ2-1; D is perhaps TRBD2 (6 bases). The CDR3 runs 14 residues. Germline-derived CDR1 and CDR2 are MNHEY and SVGAGI. The V end was cut by 2 bases, the J end by 6 bases, with 11 bases between.

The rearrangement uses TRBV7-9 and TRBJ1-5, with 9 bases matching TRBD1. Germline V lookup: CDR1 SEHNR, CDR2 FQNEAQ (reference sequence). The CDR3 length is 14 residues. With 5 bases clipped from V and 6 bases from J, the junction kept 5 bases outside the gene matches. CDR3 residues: CASSIDRGSQPQHF. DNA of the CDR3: TGTGCCAGCAGCATTGACAGGGGGAGTCAGCCCCAGCATTTT.

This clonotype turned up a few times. CDR3 region: CASSYSVGEYGYTF. The CDR3 region has the DNA TGTGCCAGCAGTTACTCTGTGGGCGAGTATGGCTACACCTTC. The V gene is TRBV6-5, the J gene TRBJ1-2, with D unresolved. With 0 bases removed from V and 5 bases from J, the gap between germline ends came to 10 bases. There are 14 residues in the CDR3. Germline CDR1 and CDR2: MNHEY and SVGAGI.

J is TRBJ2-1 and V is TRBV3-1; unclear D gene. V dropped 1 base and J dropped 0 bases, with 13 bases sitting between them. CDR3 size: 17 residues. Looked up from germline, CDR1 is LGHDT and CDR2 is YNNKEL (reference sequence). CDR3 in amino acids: CASSQGVYPSSYNEQFF. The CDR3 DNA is TGTGCCAGCAGCCAAGGGGTCTACCCGAGCTCCTACAATGAGCAGTTCTTC.

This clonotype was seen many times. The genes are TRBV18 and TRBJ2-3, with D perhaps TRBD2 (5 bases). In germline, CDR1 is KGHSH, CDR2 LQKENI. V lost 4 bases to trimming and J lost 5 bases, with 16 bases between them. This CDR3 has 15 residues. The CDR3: CASSLRLIGEDTQYF. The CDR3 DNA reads TGTGCCAGCTCACTTCGACTTATCGGGGAAGATACGCAGTATTTT.

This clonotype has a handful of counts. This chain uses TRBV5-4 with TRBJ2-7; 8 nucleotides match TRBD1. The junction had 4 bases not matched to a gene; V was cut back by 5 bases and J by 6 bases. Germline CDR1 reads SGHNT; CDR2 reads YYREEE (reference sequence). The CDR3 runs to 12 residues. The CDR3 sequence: CASRGQGGEQYF. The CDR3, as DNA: TGTGCCAGCAGAGGACAGGGAGGCGAGCAGTACTTC.

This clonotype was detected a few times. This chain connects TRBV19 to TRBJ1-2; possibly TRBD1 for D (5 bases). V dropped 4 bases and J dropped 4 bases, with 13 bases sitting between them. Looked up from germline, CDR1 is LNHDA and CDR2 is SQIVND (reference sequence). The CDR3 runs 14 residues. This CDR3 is CASSRRRQLYGYTF. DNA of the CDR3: TGTGCCAGTAGTAGGCGAAGACAGCTCTATGGCTACACCTTC.

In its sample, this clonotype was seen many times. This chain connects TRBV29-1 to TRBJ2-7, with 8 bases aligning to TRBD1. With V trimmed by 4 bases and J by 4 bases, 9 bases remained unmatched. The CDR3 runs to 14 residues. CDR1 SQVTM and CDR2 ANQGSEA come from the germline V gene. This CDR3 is CSVGVGQGAYEQYF. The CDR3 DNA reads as TGCAGCGTTGGAGTCGGGCAGGGGGCTTACGAGCAGTACTTC.

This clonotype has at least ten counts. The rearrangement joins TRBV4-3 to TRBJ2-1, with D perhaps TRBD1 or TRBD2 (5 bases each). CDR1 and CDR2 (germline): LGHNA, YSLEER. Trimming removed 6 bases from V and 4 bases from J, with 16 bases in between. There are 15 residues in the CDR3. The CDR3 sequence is CASRPGTSKYNEQFF. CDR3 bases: TGCGCCAGCAGACCCGGGACGTCAAAGTACAATGAGCAGTTCTTC.

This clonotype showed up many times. The DNA of the CDR3 is TGCGCCAGCAGCACAGGGACGGGAAGGGAGCAGTACGTC. It encodes CASSTGTGREQYV. The rearrangement uses TRBV5-1 and TRBJ2-7, with D tentatively TRBD1 (6 bases). V lost 4 bases to trimming and J lost 7 bases, with 15 bases between them. The CDR3 is made up of 13 amino acids. Germline V lookup: CDR1 SGHRS, CDR2 YFSETQ.

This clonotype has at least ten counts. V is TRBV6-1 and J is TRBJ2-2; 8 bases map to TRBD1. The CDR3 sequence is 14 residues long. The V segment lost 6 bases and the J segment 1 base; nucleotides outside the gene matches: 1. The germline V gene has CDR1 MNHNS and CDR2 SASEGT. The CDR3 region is CASRTGVNTGELFF. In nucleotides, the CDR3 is TGTGCCAGCAGGACAGGGGTGAACACCGGGGAGCTGTTTTTT.

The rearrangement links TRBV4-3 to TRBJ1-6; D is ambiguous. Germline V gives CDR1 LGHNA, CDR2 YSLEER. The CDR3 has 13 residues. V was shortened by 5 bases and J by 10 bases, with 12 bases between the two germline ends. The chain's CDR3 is CASSSRISSPLHF. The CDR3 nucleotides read TGCGCCAGCAGCAGCCGAATCTCGTCACCCCTCCACTTT.

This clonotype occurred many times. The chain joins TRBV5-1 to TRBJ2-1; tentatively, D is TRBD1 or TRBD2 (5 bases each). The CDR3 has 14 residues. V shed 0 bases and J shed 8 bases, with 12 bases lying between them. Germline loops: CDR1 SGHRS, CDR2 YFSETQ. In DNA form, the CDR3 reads TGCGCCAGCAGCTTGGTATCAGGGACCGATGAGCAGTTCTTC. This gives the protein CASSLVSGTDEQFF.

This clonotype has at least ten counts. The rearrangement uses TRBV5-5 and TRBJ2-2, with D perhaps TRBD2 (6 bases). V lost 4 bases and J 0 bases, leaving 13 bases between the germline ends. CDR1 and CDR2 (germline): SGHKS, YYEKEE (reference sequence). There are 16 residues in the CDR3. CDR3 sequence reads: CASSRGFVSNTGELFF. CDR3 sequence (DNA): TGTGCCAGCAGCCGGGGGTTCGTTTCGAACACCGGGGAGCTGTTTTTT.

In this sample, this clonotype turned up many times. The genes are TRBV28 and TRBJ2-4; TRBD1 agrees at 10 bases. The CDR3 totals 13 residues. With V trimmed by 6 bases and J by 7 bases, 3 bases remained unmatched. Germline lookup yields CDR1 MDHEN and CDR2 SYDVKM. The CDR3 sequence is CASSRQGANIQYF. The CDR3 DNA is TGTGCCAGCAGCCGACAGGGGGCGAACATTCAGTACTTC.

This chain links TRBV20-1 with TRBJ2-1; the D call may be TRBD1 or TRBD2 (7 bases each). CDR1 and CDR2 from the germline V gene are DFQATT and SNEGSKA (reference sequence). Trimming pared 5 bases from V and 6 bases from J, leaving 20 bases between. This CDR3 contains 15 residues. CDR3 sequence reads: CSARRRQGGSNEQFF. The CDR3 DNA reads TGCAGTGCTCGCCGCCGGCAGGGGGGGTCCAATGAGCAGTTCTTC.

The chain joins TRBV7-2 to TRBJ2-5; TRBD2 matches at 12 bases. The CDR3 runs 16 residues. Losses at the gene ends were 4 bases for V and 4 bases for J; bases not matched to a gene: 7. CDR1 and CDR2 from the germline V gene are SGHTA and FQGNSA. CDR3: CASSSRLAGDGETQYF. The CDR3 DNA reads TGTGCCAGCAGCTCCCGACTAGCGGGGGACGGAGAGACCCAGTACTTC.

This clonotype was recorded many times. The CDR3 region is CASSMSDRGPIYEQYF. CDR3 sequence (DNA): TGTGCCAGTAGTATGTCGGACAGGGGGCCTATCTACGAGCAGTACTTC. The gene calls are TRBV19 and TRBJ2-7; TRBD1 agrees at 11 bases. The germline V gene has CDR1 LNHDA and CDR2 SQIVND (reference sequence). The CDR3 covers 16 residues. Losses at the gene ends were 3 bases for V and 3 bases for J; bases not matched to a gene: 7.

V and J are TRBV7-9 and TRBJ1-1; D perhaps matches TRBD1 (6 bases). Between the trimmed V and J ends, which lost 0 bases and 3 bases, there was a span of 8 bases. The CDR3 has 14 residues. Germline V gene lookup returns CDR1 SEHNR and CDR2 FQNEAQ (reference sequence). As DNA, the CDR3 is TGTGCCAGCAGCTTAGCGGGGGCGGACACTGAAGCTTTCTTT. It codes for CASSLAGADTEAFF.

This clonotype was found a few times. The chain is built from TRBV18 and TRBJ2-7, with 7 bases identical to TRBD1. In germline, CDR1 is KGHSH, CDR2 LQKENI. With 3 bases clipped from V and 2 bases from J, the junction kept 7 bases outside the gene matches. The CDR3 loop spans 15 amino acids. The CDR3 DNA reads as TGTGCCAGCTCACCTGGGGCAGGGGGTACCTACGAGCAGTACTTC. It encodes CASSPGAGGTYEQYF.